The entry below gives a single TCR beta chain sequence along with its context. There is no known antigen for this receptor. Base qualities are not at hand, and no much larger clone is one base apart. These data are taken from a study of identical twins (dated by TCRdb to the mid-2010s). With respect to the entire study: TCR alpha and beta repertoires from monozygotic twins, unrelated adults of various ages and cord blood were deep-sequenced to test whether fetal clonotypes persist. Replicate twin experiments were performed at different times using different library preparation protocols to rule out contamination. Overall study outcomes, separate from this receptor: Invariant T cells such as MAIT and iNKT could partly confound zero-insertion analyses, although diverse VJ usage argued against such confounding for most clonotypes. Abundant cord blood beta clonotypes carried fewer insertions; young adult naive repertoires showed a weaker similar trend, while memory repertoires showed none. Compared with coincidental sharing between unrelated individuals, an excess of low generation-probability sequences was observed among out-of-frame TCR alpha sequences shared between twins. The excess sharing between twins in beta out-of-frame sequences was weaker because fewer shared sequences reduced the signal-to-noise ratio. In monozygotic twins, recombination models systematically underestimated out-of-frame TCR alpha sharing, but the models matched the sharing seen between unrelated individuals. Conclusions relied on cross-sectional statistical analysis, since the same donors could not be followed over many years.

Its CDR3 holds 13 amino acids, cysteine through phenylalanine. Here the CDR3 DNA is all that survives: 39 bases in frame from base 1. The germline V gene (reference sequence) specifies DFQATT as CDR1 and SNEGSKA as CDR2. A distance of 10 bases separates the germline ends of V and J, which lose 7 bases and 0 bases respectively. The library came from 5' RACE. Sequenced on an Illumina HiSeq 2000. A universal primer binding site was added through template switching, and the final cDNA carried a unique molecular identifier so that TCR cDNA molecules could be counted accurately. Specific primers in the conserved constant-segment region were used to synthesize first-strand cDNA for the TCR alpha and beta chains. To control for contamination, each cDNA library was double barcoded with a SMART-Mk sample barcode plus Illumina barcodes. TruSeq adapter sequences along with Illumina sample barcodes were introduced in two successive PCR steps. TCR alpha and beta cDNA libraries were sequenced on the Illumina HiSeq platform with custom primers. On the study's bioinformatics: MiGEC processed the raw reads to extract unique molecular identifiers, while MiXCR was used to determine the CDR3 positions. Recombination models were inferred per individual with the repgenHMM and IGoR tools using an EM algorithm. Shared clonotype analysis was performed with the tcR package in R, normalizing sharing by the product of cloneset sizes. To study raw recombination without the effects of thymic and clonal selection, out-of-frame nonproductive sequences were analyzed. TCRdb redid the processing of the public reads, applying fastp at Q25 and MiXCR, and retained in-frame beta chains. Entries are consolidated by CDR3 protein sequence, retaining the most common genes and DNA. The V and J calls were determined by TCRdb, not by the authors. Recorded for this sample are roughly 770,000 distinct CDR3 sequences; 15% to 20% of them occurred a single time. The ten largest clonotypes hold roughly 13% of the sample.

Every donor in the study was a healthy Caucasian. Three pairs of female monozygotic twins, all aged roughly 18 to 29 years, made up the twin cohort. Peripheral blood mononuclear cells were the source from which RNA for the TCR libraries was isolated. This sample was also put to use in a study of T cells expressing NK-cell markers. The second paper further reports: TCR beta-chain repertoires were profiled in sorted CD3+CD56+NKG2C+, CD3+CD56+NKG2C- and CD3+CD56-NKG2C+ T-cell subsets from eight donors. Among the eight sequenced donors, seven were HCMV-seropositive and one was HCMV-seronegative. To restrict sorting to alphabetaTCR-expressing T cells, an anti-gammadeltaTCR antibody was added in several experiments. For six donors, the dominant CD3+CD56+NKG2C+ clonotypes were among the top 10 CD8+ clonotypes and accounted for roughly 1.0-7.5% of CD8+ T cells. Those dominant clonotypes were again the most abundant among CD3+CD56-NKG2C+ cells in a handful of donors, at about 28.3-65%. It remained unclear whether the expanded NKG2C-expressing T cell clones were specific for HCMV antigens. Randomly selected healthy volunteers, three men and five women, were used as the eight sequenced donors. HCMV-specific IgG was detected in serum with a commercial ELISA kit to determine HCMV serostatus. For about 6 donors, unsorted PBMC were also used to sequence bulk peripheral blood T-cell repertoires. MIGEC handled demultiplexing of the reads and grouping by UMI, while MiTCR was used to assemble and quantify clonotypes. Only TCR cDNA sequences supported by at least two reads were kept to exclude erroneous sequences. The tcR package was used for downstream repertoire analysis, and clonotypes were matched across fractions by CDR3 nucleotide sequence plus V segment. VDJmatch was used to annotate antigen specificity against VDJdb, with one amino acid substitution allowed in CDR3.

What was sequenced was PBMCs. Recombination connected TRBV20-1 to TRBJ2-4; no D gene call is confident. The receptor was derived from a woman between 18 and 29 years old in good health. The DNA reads TGCAGTGTCACAGAAGTAGCCAAAAACATTCAGTACTTC. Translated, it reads CSVTEVAKNIQYF.